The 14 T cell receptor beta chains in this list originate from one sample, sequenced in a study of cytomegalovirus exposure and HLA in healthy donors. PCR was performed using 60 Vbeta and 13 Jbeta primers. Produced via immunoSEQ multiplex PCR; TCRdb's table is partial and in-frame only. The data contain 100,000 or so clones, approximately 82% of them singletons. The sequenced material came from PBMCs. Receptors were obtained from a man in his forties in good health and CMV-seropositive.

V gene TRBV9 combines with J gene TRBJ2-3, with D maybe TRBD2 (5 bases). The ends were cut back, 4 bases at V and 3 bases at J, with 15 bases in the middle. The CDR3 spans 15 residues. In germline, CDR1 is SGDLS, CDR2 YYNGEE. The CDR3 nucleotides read TGTGCCAGCAGCCGGGGTTCAAAGTGGACAGATACGCAGTATTTT. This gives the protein CASSRGSKWTDTQYF.

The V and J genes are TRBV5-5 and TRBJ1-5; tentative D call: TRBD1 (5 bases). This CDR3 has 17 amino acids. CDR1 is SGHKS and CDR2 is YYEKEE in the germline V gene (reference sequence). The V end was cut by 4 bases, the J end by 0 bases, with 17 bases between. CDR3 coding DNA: TGTGCCAGCAGCCCAGGCCCCGACAGAGATAGCAATCAGCCCCAGCATTTT. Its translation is CASSPGPDRDSNQPQHF.

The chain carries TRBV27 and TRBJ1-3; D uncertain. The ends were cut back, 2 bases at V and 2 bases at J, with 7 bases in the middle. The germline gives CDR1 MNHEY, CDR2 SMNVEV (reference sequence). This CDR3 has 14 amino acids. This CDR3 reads CASSLTGAGNTIYF. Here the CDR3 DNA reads TGTGCCAGCAGTTTAACGGGAGCTGGAAACACCATATATTTT.

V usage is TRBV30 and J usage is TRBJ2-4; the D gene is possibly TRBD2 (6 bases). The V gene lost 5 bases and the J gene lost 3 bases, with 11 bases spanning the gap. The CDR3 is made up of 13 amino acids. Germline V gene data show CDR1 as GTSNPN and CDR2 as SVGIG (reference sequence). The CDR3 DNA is TGTGCCTGGGGGGGGTTCGGCAAAAACATTCAGTACTTC. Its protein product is CAWGGFGKNIQYF.

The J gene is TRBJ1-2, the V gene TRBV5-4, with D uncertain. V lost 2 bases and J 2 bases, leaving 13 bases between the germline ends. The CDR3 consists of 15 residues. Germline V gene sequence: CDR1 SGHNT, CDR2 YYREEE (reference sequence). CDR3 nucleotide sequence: TGTGCCAGCAGCTTTCCTTGGACGGGGAACTATGGCTACACCTTC. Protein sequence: CASSFPWTGNYGYTF.

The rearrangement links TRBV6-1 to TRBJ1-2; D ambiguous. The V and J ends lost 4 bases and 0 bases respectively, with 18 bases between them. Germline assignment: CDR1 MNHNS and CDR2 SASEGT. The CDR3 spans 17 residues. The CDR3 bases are TGTGCCAGCAGTGTCAGAGACCTCCCCGGGGCTAACTATGGCTACACCTTC. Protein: CASSVRDLPGANYGYTF.

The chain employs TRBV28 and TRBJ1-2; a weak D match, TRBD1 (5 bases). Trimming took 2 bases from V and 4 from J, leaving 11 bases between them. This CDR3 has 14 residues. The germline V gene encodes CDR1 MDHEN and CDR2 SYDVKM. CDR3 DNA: TGTGCCAGCAGTTTAGTTCAGGGTTCCTATGGCTACACCTTC. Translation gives CASSLVQGSYGYTF.

For the CDR3, the DNA is TGTGCCAGCAGTTACGGGACAGGGATGAGCGAAAAACTGTTTTTT. Protein sequence: CASSYGTGMSEKLFF. The chain has TRBV6-5 and TRBJ1-4, with 9 nucleotides matching TRBD1. Looked up from germline, CDR1 is MNHEY and CDR2 is SVGAGI. This CDR3 spans 15 amino acids. With 2 bases clipped from V and 8 bases from J, the junction kept 6 bases outside the gene matches.

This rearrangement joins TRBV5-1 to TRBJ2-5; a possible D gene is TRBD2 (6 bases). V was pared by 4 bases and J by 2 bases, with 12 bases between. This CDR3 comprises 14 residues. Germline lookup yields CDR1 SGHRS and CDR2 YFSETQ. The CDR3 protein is CASSGDWGQETQYF. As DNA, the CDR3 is TGCGCCAGCAGCGGGGACTGGGGGCAAGAGACCCAGTACTTC.

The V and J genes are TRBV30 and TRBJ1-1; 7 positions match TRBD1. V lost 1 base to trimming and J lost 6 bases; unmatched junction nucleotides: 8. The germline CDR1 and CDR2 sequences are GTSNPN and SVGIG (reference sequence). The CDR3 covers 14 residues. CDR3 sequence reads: CAWSGDSPGAEAFF. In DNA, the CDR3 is TGTGCCTGGAGTGGGGACAGCCCCGGGGCTGAAGCTTTCTTT. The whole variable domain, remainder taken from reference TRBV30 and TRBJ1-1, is SQTIHQWPATLVQPVGSPLSLECTVEGTSNPNLYWYRQAAGRGLQLLFYSVGIGQISSEVPQNLSASRPQDRQFILSSKKLLLSDSGFYLCAWSGDSPGAEAFFGQGTRLTVV.

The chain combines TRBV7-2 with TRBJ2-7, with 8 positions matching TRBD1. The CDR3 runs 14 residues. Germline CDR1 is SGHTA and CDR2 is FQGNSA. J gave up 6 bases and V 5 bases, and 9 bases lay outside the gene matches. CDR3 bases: TGTGCCAGCAGCCCCAGGACAGGGCCCGCCGAGCAGTACTTC. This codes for CASSPRTGPAEQYF.

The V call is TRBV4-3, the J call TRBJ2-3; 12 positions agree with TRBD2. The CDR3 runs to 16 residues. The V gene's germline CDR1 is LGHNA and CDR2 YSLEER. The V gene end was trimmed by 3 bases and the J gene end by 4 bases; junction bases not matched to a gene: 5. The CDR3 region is CASSHGTSGLPDTQYF. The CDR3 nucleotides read TGCGCCAGCAGCCACGGGACTAGCGGGCTCCCAGATACGCAGTATTTT.

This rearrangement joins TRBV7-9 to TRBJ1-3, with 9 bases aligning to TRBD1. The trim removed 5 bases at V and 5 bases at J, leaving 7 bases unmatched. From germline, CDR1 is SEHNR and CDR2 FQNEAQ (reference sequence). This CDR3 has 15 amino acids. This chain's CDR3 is CASSPQGAMRNTIYF. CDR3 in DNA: TGTGCCAGCAGCCCACAGGGGGCAATGCGAAACACCATATATTTT.

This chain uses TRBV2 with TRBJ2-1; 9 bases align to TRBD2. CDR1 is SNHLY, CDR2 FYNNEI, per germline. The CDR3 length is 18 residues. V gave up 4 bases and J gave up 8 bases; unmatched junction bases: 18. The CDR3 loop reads CASSGDLEGGGAVDEQFF. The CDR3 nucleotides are TGTGCCAGCAGTGGGGACTTGGAGGGCGGGGGGGCTGTCGATGAGCAGTTCTTC.